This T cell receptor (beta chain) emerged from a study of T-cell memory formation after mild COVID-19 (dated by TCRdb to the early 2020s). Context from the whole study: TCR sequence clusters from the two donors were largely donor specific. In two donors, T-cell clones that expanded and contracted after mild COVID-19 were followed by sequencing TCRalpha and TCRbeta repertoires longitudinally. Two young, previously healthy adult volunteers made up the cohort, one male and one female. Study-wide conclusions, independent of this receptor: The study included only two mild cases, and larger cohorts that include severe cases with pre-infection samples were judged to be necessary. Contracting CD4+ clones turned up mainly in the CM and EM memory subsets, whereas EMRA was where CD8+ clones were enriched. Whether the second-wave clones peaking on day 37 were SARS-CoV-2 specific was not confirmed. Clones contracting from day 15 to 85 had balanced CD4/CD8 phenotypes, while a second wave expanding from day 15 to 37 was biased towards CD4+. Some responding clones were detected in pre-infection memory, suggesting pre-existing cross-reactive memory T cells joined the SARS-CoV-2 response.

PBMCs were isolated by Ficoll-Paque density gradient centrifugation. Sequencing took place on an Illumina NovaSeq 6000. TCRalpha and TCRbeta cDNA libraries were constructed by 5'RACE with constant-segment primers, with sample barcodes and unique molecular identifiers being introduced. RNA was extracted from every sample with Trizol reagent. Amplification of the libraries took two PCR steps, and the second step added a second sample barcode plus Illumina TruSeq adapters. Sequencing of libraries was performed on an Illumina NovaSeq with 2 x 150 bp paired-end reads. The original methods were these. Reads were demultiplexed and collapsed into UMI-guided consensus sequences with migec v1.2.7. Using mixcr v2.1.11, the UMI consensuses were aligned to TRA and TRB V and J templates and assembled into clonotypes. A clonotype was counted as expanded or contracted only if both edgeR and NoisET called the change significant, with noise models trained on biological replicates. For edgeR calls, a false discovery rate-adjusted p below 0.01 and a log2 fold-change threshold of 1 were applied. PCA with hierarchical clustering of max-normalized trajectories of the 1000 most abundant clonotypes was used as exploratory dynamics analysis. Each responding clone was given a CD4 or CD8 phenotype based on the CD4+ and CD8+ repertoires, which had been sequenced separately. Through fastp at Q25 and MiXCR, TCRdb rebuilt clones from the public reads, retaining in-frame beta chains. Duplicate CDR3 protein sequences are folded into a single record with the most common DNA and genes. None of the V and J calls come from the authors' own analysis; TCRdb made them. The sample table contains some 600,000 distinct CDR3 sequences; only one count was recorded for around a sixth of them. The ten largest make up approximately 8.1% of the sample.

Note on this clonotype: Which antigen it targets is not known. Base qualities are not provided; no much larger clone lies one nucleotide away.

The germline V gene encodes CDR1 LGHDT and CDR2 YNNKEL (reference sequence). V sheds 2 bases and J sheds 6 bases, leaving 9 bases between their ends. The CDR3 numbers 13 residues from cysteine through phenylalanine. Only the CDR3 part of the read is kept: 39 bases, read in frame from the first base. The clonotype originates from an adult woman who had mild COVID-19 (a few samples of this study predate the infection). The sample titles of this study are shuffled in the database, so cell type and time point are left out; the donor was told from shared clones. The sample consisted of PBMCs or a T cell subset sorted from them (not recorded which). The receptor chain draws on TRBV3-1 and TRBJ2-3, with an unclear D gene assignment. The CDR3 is CASSQFNVDTQYF. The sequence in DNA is TGTGCCAGCAGCCAATTTAACGTGGATACGCAGTATTTT.